The rows below give T cell receptor beta chains drawn from one sample of a study of T cell responses to AZD1222 COVID-19 vaccine. Clones were sequenced by immunoSEQ multiplex PCR, and TCRdb holds only the in-frame ones, with some missing. The data contain 95,000 or so clones, approximately 89% of them seen just once; the ten biggest clones take up about 2.6%. The material was peripheral blood, obtained on day 0 of MenACWY control vaccination. Receptors were obtained from an adult in good health. Each CDR3 is given with its conserved first and last residue. D genes are given only for firm matches. Expanded clones get a size class; other rows say once, few or many, or leave the size out.

abundance	v_gene	d_gene	j_gene	CDR3nt	CDR3aa
NA	TRBV15	TRBD2	TRBJ2-1	TGTGCCACCAGCAGAGTTGGGGGGGTCAATGAGCAGTTCTTC	CATSRVGGVNEQFF
NA	TRBV3-1/TRBV3-2	NA	TRBJ2-7	TGTGCCAGCAGCCAACCCGGGACGACCTACGAGCAGTACTTC	CASSQPGTTYEQYF
NA	TRBV5-8	TRBD1	TRBJ1-2	TGTGCCAGCAGCTTGGAGACAGGGTTTGAGAATGGCTACACCTTC	CASSLETGFENGYTF
NA	TRBV12-3/TRBV12-4	NA	TRBJ1-5	TGTGCCAGCAGTTTATCCAGCAATCAGCCCCAGCATTTT	CASSLSSNQPQHF
NA	TRBV19	TRBD1	TRBJ2-1	TGTGCCAGTAGTATGGCTCAGGGGGATCGTGAGCAGTTCTTC	CASSMAQGDREQFF
NA	TRBV6-2/TRBV6-3	NA	TRBJ1-1	TGTGCCAGCAGCCCCCGCTCCCTCACTGAAGCTTTCTTT	CASSPRSLTEAFF
NA	TRBV29-1	NA	TRBJ1-6	TGCAGCGTTGAAGGTGACACGGCGAATTCACCCCTCCACTTT	CSVEGDTANSPLHF
once	TRBV18	NA	TRBJ1-1	TGTGCCAGCTCTCCCCTAGGGGGGGGGCGCCAAGCTTTCTTT	CASSPLGGGRQAFF
NA	TRBV6-5	NA	TRBJ1-3	TGTGCCAGCAGTTTTCTGGGGAACTCTGGAAACACCATATATTTT	CASSFLGNSGNTIYF
NA	TRBV12-3/TRBV12-4	NA	TRBJ2-7	TGTGCCAGCAGTTTAATGGACGAGCAGTACTTC	CASSLMDEQYF
NA	TRBV27	NA	TRBJ2-6	TGTGCCAGCAGTTTTGGGTCTGGGGCCAACGTCCTGACTTTC	CASSFGSGANVLTF
NA	TRBV19	TRBD2	TRBJ2-2	TGTGCCAGTAGTATAGGTAGCGGGGGCCAAGGAACCGGGGAGCTGTTTTTT	CASSIGSGGQGTGELFF
once	TRBV4-1	NA	TRBJ1-3	TGCGCCAGCAGCCAATCTACGTCCCTCACCAGGGGATCTGGAAACACCATATATTTT	CASSQSTSLTRGSGNTIYF
NA	TRBV27	NA	TRBJ1-1	TGTGCCAGCAGTTTCGTTAGGGGGACTGAAGCTTTCTTT	CASSFVRGTEAFF
NA	TRBV29-1	NA	TRBJ2-5	TGCAGCGTTGAAGAAACAGCGGCGGAGACCCAGTACTTC	CSVEETAAETQYF
NA	TRBV15	NA	TRBJ1-2	TGTGCCACCAGCAGAGATATTAGGGAAGGCTACACCTTC	CATSRDIREGYTF
NA	TRBV5-5	TRBD1	TRBJ1-5	TGTGCCAGCAGCTCCGGGGACAGGGGGCATCGGCAGCCCCAGCATTTT	CASSSGDRGHRQPQHF
NA	TRBV19	TRBD1	TRBJ1-3	TGTGCCAGTAGTATCCAGGGGGCAAACACCATATATTTT	CASSIQGANTIYF
NA	TRBV3-1/TRBV3-2	TRBD2	TRBJ2-7	TGTGCCAGCAGCCAAATTGCCCAGGTAGCGGGGGAGTCCTACGAGCAGTACTTC	CASSQIAQVAGESYEQYF
NA	TRBV5-1	NA	TRBJ1-5	TGCGCCAGCAGCTTGGCTGGCCGAGCCTATCAGCCCCAGCATTTT	CASSLAGRAYQPQHF
NA	TRBV15	TRBD1	TRBJ2-7	TGTGCCACCAGCAGAGAAAGGACAGGTTCCTACGAGCAGTACTTC	CATSRERTGSYEQYF
NA	TRBV29-1	NA	TRBJ1-2	TGCAGCGTTGGTACAGGGTTTAACTATGGCTACACCTTC	CSVGTGFNYGYTF
NA	TRBV2	TRBD2	TRBJ2-5	TGTGCCAGCAGTTCCGGGACTAGGCAAGAGACCCAGTACTTC	CASSSGTRQETQYF
NA	TRBV30	TRBD1	TRBJ2-7	TGTGCCTGGAGACCTTTCGACAGGGTAGTCTACGAGCAGTACTTC	CAWRPFDRVVYEQYF
NA	TRBV28	NA	TRBJ2-1	TGTGCCAGCAGTTTGATCGGGGACTACAATGAGCAGTTCTTC	CASSLIGDYNEQFF
NA	TRBV7-3	TRBD1	TRBJ2-2	TGTGCCAGCAGCCCCGGGACAGGCGGGGAGCTGTTTTTT	CASSPGTGGELFF
NA	TRBV19	NA	TRBJ1-3	TGTGCCACCAGATTCGGGAGTAGGGAATCGCGAAACACCATATATTTT	CATRFGSRESRNTIYF
NA	TRBV9	NA	TRBJ2-5	TGTGCCAGCAGTCGGACCCTCGGAGAGACCCAGTACTTC	CASSRTLGETQYF
NA	TRBV7-8	NA	TRBJ1-2	TGTGCCAGCAGCCAAAACGAGATCGGCTACACCTTC	CASSQNEIGYTF
NA	TRBV28	TRBD1	TRBJ1-2	TGTGCCAGCAGACGAGACTGGACAGGAGGGGGCTATGGCTACACCTTC	CASRRDWTGGGYGYTF
NA	TRBV29-1	NA	TRBJ2-3	TGCAGCGTTGAAGATCTCCAGGCCTTT	CSVEDLQAF
NA	TRBV7-2	TRBD1	TRBJ1-1	TGTGCCAGCAGCTCAAAGACAGGGGGCGCGGGGGGAGCTTTCTTT	CASSSKTGGAGGAFF
NA	TRBV5-4	NA	TRBJ1-6	TGTGCCAGCAGCTTGGACAGTAATTCACCCCTCCACTTT	CASSLDSNSPLHF
NA	TRBV27	NA	TRBJ1-6	TGTGCCAGCAGTTTATCGCGTCAGTCTAGATCACCCCTCCACTTT	CASSLSRQSRSPLHF
NA	TRBV6-5	NA	TRBJ2-5	TGTGCCAGCAGTTTTTACCAAGAGACCCAGTACTTC	CASSFYQETQYF
NA	TRBV27	NA	TRBJ2-5	TGTGCCAGCAGCCCCCAGCCAGGGACGTACCAAGAGACCCAGTACTTC	CASSPQPGTYQETQYF
NA	TRBV6-5	NA	TRBJ1-1	TGTGCCAGCATCCACAGAGCCGACGGGAACACTGAAGCTTTCTTT	CASIHRADGNTEAFF
once	TRBV5-8	NA	TRBJ2-7	TGTGCCAGCAGCTTACCCGGGACGGAGACCTACGAGCAGTACTTC	CASSLPGTETYEQYF
NA	TRBV11-2	NA	TRBJ1-1	TGTGCCAGCAGCTTTTCGGGGAACACTGAAGCTTTCTTT	CASSFSGNTEAFF
few	TRBV4-1	NA	TRBJ1-5	TGCGCCAGCAGCGAGGGGCCGGGACCGAGGGAAAGTCAGCCCCAGCATTTT	CASSEGPGPRESQPQHF
NA	TRBV6-5	TRBD1	TRBJ2-5	TGTGCCAGCAGTCTAAGACAGGGCGGGCAAGAGACCCAGTACTTC	CASSLRQGGQETQYF
few	TRBV15	TRBD1	TRBJ1-2	TGTGCCACCAGCAGGGGACAGAACTATGGCTACACCTTC	CATSRGQNYGYTF
once	TRBV28	TRBD2	TRBJ2-3	TGTGCCAGCAGGTCATGGCGGGGGGACACAGATACGCAGTATTTT	CASRSWRGDTDTQYF
NA	TRBV5-1	TRBD1	TRBJ1-1	TGCGCCAGCAGCTGGACAGGCCCTGAAGCTTTCTTT	CASSWTGPEAFF
NA	TRBV7-2	NA	TRBJ1-1	TGTGCCAGCAGCTTAAGTACAGGGAAGGGTGAAGCTTTCTTT	CASSLSTGKGEAFF
NA	TRBV5-1	TRBD2	TRBJ2-2	TGCGCCAGCAGCACCGGGACTAGCGCGAACACCGGGGAGCTGTTTTTT	CASSTGTSANTGELFF
NA	TRBV24-1	NA	TRBJ2-1	TGTGCCACCAGTGATTCCGATTACAGCGGCGATGAGCAGTTCTTC	CATSDSDYSGDEQFF
few	TRBV4-3	TRBD2	TRBJ2-1	TGCGCCAGCAGCCAAGAACGACTAGCGGAGTACAATGAGCAGTTCTTC	CASSQERLAEYNEQFF
NA	TRBV24-1	NA	TRBJ1-5	TGTGCCACCAGTGACCCCCTGACAGAGGGTCAGCCCCAGCATTTT	CATSDPLTEGQPQHF
NA	TRBV19	NA	TRBJ1-5	TGTGCCACGGCCCGGGACCCTTCGCTAATGAGCAATCAGCCCCAGCATTTT	CATARDPSLMSNQPQHF
NA	TRBV7-9	NA	TRBJ1-4	TGTGCCAGCAGCCGAGTTGCAACTAATGAAAAACTGTTTTTT	CASSRVATNEKLFF
few	TRBV3-1/TRBV3-2	NA	TRBJ2-5	TGTGCCAGCAGCCAAACCACCTTCCTAGCGTCGGGCCTCGAGACCCAGTACTTC	CASSQTTFLASGLETQYF